The 6 T cell receptor beta chains in this list originate from one sample, sequenced in a study of CD8+CD57+ T cells in acquired aplastic anemia. TCR beta VDJ and CDR3 profiling used genomic DNA as template. TCRdb reprocessed the reads with MiXCR, giving one entry per CDR3 protein. The table records 250,000 to 300,000 distinct CDR3 sequences, about 56% of them present only once. The material sequenced was sorted CD4+, CD8+, or CD8+CD57+ T cells (not recorded which) from PBMCs. Receptors originate from a human donor with severe aplastic anemia or a healthy control (not recorded which).

A few counts support this clonotype. The gene calls are TRBV7-6 and TRBJ1-2; D possibly corresponds to TRBD1 (5 bases). This CDR3 has 16 residues. Germline V gene lookup returns CDR1 SGHVS and CDR2 FNYEAQ. V lost 1 base to trimming and J lost 8 bases, with 20 bases between them. For the CDR3, the DNA is TGTGCCAGCAGCTTAGAGACTGAGGGACGCGTTTTAGGCTACACCTTC. It yields the protein CASSLETEGRVLGYTF.

The chain combines TRBV20-1 with TRBJ2-7; D may be TRBD1 (6 bases). This CDR3 has 13 amino acids. In germline, CDR1 is DFQATT, CDR2 SNEGSKA (reference sequence). Trimming took off 3 bases at V and 0 bases at J, with 9 bases between the two ends. The CDR3 DNA sequence: TGCAGTGCTAGGGACAGACACTCCTACGAGCAGTACTTC. Protein sequence: CSARDRHSYEQYF.

V is TRBV4-1 and J is TRBJ1-4; D gene uncertain. This CDR3 spans 15 amino acids. V was clipped by 0 bases and J by 5 bases, with 10 bases between them. CDR1 MGHRA and CDR2 YSYEKL come from the germline V gene. The CDR3 DNA sequence: TGCGCCAGCAGCCAAGATCGAGGAGAGAATGAAAAACTGTTTTTT. Amino acid sequence: CASSQDRGENEKLFF.

Here the CDR3 reads CASRQGAGETQYF. The CDR3, as DNA: TGTGCCAGCAGACAGGGGGCCGGGGAGACCCAGTACTTC. J is TRBJ2-5 and V is TRBV6-5, with TRBD1 matching over 9 bases. CDR1 and CDR2 from the germline V gene are MNHEY and SVGAGI. The ends lost 6 bases at V and 5 bases at J; junction bases unmatched: 4. The CDR3 spans 13 residues.

This chain connects TRBV29-1 to TRBJ1-1; 7 positions agree with TRBD1. Losses at the gene ends were 6 bases for V and 1 base for J; bases not matched to a gene: 8. Germline V gene lookup returns CDR1 SQVTM and CDR2 ANQGSEA. This CDR3 region has 14 residues. CDR3 nucleotide sequence: TGCAGCGTGCGGACAGGAGGGGGGAACACTGAAGCTTTCTTT. This codes for CSVRTGGGNTEAFF.

The rearrangement joins TRBV29-1 to TRBJ2-2; 8 bases match TRBD2. Germline V gene lookup returns CDR1 SQVTM and CDR2 ANQGSEA. The CDR3 runs to 13 residues. J was trimmed by 4 bases and V by 8 bases; bases with no gene match: 6. The CDR3 sequence is CSWTSSVTGELFF. CDR3 sequence (DNA): TGCAGCTGGACTAGCAGTGTCACCGGGGAGCTGTTTTTT.